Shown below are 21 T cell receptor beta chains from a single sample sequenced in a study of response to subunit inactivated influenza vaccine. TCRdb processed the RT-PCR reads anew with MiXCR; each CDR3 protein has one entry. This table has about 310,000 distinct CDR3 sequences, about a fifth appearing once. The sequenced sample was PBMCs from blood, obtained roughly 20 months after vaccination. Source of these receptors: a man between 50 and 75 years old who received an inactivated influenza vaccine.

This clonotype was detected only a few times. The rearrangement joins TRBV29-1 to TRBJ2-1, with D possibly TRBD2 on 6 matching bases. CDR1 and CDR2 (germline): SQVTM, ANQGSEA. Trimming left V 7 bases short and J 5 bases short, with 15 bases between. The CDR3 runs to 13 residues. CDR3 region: CSGDVWRDNEQFF. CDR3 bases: TGCAGCGGGGACGTTTGGAGGGACAATGAGCAGTTCTTC.

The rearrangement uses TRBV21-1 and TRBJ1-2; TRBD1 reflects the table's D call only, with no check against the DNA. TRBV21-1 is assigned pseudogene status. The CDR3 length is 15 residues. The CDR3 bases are TGTGCCAGTGCCCCGTATTGCGGGGGCGCAGATGGCTACACCTTC. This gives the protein CASAPYCGGADGYTF.

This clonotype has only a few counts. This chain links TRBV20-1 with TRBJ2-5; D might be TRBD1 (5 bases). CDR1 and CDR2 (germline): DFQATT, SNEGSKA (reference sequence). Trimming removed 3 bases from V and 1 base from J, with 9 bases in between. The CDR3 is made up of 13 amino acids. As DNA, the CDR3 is TGCAGTGCTAGGTTCAGGGTCCAAGAGACCCAGTACTTC. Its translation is CSARFRVQETQYF.

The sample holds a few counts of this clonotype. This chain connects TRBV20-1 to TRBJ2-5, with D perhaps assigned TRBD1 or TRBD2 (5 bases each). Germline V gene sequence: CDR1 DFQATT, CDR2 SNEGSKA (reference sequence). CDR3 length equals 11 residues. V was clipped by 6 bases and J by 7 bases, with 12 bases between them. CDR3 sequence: CSARGRGTQYF. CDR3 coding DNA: TGCAGTGCGAGGGGAAGAGGGACCCAGTACTTC.

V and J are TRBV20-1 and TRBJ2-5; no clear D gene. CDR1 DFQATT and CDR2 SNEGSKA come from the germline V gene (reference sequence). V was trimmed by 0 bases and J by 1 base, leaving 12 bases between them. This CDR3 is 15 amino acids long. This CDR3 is CSARDRTWAQETQYF. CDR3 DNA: TGCAGTGCTAGAGATCGAACCTGGGCCCAAGAGACCCAGTACTTC.

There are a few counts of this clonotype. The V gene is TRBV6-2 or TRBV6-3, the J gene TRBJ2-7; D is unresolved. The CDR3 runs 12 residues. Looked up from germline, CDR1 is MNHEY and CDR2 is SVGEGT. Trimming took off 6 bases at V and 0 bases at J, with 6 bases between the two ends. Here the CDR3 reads CASRQSSYEQYF. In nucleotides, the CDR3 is TGTGCCAGCAGACAAAGCTCCTACGAGCAGTACTTC.

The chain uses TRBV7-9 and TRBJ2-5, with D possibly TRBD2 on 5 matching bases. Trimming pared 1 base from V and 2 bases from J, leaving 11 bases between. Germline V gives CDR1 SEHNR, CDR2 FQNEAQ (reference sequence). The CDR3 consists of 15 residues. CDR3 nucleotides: TGTGCCAGCAGCTTAGTTTCGGGGTATCAAGAGACCCAGTACTTC. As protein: CASSLVSGYQETQYF.

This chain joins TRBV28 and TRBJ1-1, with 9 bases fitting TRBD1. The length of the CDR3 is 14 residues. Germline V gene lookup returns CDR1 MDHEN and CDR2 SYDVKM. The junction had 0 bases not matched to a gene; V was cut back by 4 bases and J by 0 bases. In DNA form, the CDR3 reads TGTGCCAGCAGTTGGACAGGGGTGAACACTGAAGCTTTCTTT. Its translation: CASSWTGVNTEAFF.

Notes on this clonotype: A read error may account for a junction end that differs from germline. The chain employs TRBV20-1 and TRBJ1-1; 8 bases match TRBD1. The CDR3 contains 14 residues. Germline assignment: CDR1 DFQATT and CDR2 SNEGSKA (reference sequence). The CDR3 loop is CSARTPGGYTAAFF. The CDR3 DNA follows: TGCAGTGCTAGAACCCCAGGGGGCTACACTGCAGCTTTCTTT.

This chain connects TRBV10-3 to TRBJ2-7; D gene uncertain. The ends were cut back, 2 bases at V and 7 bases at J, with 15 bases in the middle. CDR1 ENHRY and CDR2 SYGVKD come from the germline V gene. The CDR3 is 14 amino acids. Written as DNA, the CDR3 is TGTGCCATCAGTGAGGCCCGACGGGTCGGGGAGCAGTACTTC. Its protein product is CAISEARRVGEQYF.

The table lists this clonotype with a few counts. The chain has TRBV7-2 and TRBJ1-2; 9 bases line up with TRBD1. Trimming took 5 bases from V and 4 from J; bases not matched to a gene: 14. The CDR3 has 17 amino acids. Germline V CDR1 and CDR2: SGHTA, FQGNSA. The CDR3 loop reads CASSPIQGATPIYGYTF. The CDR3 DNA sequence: TGTGCCAGCAGCCCAATACAGGGGGCGACCCCTATCTATGGCTACACCTTC.

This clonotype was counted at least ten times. In DNA, the CDR3 is TGTGCCGGGATACACTCTAACACAGATACGCAGTATTTT. Residues: CAGIHSNTDTQYF. The chain joins TRBV30 to TRBJ2-3; D gene ambiguous. Trimming shortened V by 8 bases and J by 2 bases, and 14 bases separated the two germline ends. The CDR3 is 13 amino acids. Germline V gene lookup returns CDR1 GTSNPN and CDR2 SVGIG (reference sequence).

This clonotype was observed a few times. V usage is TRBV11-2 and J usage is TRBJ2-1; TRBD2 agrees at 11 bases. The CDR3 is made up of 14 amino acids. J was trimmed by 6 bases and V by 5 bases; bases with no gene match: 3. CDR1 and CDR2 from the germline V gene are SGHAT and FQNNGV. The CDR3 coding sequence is TGTGCCAGCAGCCTTAGCGGGAGGGCCAATGAGCAGTTCTTC. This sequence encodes CASSLSGRANEQFF. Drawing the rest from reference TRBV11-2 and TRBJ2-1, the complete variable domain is EAGVAQSPRYKIIEKRQSVAFWCNPISGHATLYWYQQILGQGPKLLIQFQNNGVVDDSQLPKDRFSAERLKGVDSTLKIQPAKLEDSAVYLCASSLSGRANEQFFGPGTRLTVL.

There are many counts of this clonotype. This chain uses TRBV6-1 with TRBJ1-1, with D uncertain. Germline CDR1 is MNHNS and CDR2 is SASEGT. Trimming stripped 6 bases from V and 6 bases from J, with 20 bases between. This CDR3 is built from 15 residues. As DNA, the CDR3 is TGTGCCAGCAGCCCAATCCCACAGCCAGTCGCTGAAGCTTTCTTT. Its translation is CASSPIPQPVAEAFF.

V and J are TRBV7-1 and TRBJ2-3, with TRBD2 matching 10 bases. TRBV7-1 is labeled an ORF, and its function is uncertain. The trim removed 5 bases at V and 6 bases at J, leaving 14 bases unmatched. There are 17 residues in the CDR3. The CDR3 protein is CASSPSRAGGTSDTQYF. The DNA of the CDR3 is TGTGCCAGCAGCCCCTCGCGAGCGGGGGGGACTTCTGATACGCAGTATTTT.

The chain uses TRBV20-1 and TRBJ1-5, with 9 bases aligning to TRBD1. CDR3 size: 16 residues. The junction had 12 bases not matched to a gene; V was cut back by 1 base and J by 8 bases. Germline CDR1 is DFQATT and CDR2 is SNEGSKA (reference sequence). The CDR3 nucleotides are TGCAGTGCTAGAGTGGGCGGGACAGGGCTAGTTAAGCCCCAGCATTTT. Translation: CSARVGGTGLVKPQHF.

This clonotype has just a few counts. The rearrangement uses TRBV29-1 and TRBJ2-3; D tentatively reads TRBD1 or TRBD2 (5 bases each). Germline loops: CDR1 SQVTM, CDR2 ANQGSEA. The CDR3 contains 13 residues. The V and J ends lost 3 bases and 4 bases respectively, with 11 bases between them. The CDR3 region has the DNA TGCAGCGTTGATGGGGGAATCGCAGATACGCAGTATTTT. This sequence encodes CSVDGGIADTQYF.

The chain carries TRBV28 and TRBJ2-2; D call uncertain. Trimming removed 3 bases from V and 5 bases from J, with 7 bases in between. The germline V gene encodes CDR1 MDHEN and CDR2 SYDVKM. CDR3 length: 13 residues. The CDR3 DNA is TGTGCCAGCAGTTTTCAGGTTACCGGGGAGCTGTTTTTT. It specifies CASSFQVTGELFF.

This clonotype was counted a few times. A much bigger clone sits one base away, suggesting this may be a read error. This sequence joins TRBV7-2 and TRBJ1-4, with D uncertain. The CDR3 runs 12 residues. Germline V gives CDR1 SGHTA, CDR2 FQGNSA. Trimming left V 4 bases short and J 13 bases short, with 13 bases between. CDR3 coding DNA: TGTGCCAGCAGCTCCTCTGGGGTTTTACTGTTTTTT. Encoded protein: CASSSSGVLLFF.

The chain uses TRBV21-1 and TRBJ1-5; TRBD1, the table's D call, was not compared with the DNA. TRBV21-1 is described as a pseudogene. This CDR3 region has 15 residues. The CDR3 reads CASSRTGAGCQAQHF. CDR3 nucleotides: TGTGCCAGCAGCAGAACAGGGGCAGGTTGTCAGGCCCAGCATTTT.

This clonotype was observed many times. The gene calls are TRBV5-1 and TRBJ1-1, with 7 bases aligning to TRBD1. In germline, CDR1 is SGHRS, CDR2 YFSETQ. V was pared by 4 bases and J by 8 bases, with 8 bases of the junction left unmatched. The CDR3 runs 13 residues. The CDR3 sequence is CASSTYPGQEAFF. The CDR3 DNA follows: TGCGCCAGCAGCACCTACCCGGGACAGGAAGCTTTCTTT.